This TCR beta chain emerged from a study of blood T cell repertoires in COVID-19. In the study overall: Samples came from the United States, Italy and Spain, spanning acute and convalescent COVID-19.

Here immunoSEQ multiplex PCR was the method, and the copy in TCRdb shows in-frame clones only, minus some. The sample contains under 150,000 clones, 83% of which appear only once. Germline V gene data show CDR1 as SGHNT and CDR2 as YYREEE (reference sequence). The ends lost 6 bases at V and 4 bases at J; junction bases unmatched: 6. The CDR3 has 15 amino acids. Sequences were obtained from peripheral blood. This chain uses TRBV5-4 with TRBJ2-5, with 13 bases that match TRBD2. This receptor was obtained from a man at least 80 years old with active or convalescent COVID-19. The CDR3, as DNA: TGTGCCAGCACCGTGAGACTAGCGGGGGGAGAGACCCAGTACTTC. Translated, it gives CASTVRLAGGETQYF.